This T cell receptor (beta chain) was observed in a study of cytomegalovirus exposure and HLA in healthy donors. PCR used 60 Vbeta primers and 13 Jbeta primers. Clones were sequenced by immunoSEQ multiplex PCR, and TCRdb holds only the in-frame ones, with some missing. This table holds under 200,000 clones, under 80% found once. V trimming: 11 bases; J trimming: 0 bases; junction bases outside the gene matches: 10. The CDR3 is 14 residues long. Germline V lookup: CDR1 WNHNN, CDR2 SYGVQD (reference sequence). The chain links TRBV10-1 to TRBJ2-7; 7 nucleotides agree with TRBD1. Sample: PBMCs. The TCR comes from a man aged 40-50 years in good health and CMV-seronegative. CDR3 nucleotides: TGCGCCGGCCGGACAGGACCATACTCCTACGAGCAGTACTTC. Translating it yields CAGRTGPYSYEQYF.